The 25 T cell receptor beta chains below come from one sample, sequenced in a study of regulatory T cells in long-lasting Graves disease. The time point: newly diagnosed GD, antithyroid drugs for less than 3 months. TCR sequences were obtained from RNA taken from PBMCs. Arm-PCR of CDR3 regions with iRepertoire HTBI primers generated TCR beta libraries. TCRdb redid the calling of the multiplex PCR reads with MiXCR, one entry per CDR3 protein. The table has about 380,000 distinct CDR3 sequences, roughly 15% seen once. Sequenced here: peripheral blood mononuclear cells (PBMCs), sampled at new diagnosis, from a patient treated with antithyroid drugs. These receptors were taken from a female donor with Graves disease.

This clonotype occurred a few times. J is TRBJ2-1 and V is TRBV5-1, with 10 bases matching TRBD2. The V gene end was trimmed by 0 bases and the J gene end by 8 bases; junction bases not matched to a gene: 5. The CDR3 is 15 residues long. Germline CDR1 and CDR2: SGHRS and YFSETQ. This CDR3 reads CASSLELAGSYEQFF. In DNA, the CDR3 is TGCGCCAGCAGCTTGGAACTAGCGGGAAGCTATGAGCAGTTCTTC.

This clonotype was observed many times. The rearrangement uses TRBV20-1 and TRBJ1-1; TRBD1 matches 9 bases. The CDR3 contains 19 residues. V lost 6 bases and J lost 5; bases outside the gene matches: 25. Germline CDR1 is DFQATT and CDR2 is SNEGSKA (reference sequence). CDR3 sequence: CSAPTGTGIEKSWITEAFF. The CDR3, as DNA: TGCAGTGCGCCCACCGGGACAGGGATCGAGAAGAGTTGGATAACTGAAGCTTTCTTT.

At least ten counts were recorded for this clonotype. The chain couples TRBV12-3 or TRBV12-4 to TRBJ2-3; no clear D gene. The CDR3 is 17 amino acids. Trimming removed 3 bases from V and 2 bases from J, with 18 bases in between. In DNA, the CDR3 is TGTGCCAGCAGTTTGTCTCGTTCCAGCGTCGACACAGATACGCAGTATTTT. It is translated as CASSLSRSSVDTDTQYF.

This clonotype was seen repeatedly, ten times or more. The rearrangement uses TRBV9 and TRBJ1-1, with a possible D match to TRBD1 (5 bases). This CDR3 is 14 amino acids long. Per the germline V gene, CDR1 is SGDLS and CDR2 is YYNGEE. Trimming pared 0 bases from V and 3 bases from J, leaving 9 bases between. The CDR3 sequence: CASSVVGVDTEAFF. CDR3 DNA: TGTGCCAGCAGCGTAGTAGGGGTGGACACTGAAGCTTTCTTT. The full variable domain, its missing parts supplied by reference TRBV9 and TRBJ1-1, is DSGVTQTPKHLITATGQRVTLRCSPRSGDLSVYWYQQSLDQGLQFLIQYYNGEERAKGNILERFSAQQFPDLHSELNLSSLELGDSALYFCASSVVGVDTEAFFGQGTRLTVV.

This clonotype was recorded many times. This chain's CDR3 is CASSYPPGQGGARVNSPLHF. The CDR3 DNA sequence: TGTGCCAGCAGTTACCCTCCGGGACAGGGAGGCGCCAGGGTTAATTCACCCCTCCACTTT. The rearrangement uses TRBV6-5 and TRBJ1-6; TRBD1 matches 9 bases. The V segment lost 2 bases and the J segment 6 bases; nucleotides outside the gene matches: 17. Germline V gene sequence: CDR1 MNHEY, CDR2 SVGAGI. CDR3 size: 20 residues.

This clonotype was observed a handful of times. CDR3: CASSRLYSTNEKLFF. CDR3 sequence (DNA): TGCGCCAGCAGCCGACTATATTCAACTAATGAAAAACTGTTTTTT. J is TRBJ1-4 and V is TRBV4-1; D unresolved. Trimming took off 4 bases at V and 0 bases at J, with 9 bases between the two ends. The CDR3 has 15 residues. In germline, CDR1 is MGHRA, CDR2 YSYEKL.

This clonotype was found a few times. The rearrangement joins TRBV10-3 to TRBJ2-6; 7 bases match TRBD1. The CDR3 length is 18 residues. CDR1 is ENHRY, CDR2 SYGVKD, per germline. With 3 bases clipped from V and 1 base from J, the junction kept 9 bases outside the gene matches. DNA for the CDR3: TGTGCCATCAGTGACCCCCGAGACAGGGTATCTGGGGCCAACGTCCTGACTTTC. It translates to CAISDPRDRVSGANVLTF.

V gene TRBV2 combines with J gene TRBJ2-2; perhaps TRBD1 as D (5 bases). Germline values: CDR1 SNHLY, CDR2 FYNNEI. The CDR3 runs to 11 residues. Trimming stripped 8 bases from V and 8 bases from J, with 9 bases between. The CDR3 region has the DNA TGTGCCAGCGGGGCAGGGGGGGAGCTGTTTTTT. Translated: CASGAGGELFF.

This clonotype came up many times. The chain has TRBV7-2 and TRBJ1-4, with D perhaps matching TRBD1 (6 bases). Germline CDR1 SGHTA, CDR2 FQGNSA. The CDR3 has 15 amino acids. Trimming pared 4 bases from V and 8 bases from J, leaving 17 bases between. The CDR3 nucleotides read TGTGCCAGCAGCTCCCTAGGGGGGCCCCGCGAAAAACTGTTTTTT. Translating gives CASSSLGGPREKLFF.

This clonotype was recorded once. Since a much larger clone is just one base distant, this may be a read error. V gene TRBV6-1 combines with J gene TRBJ2-1, with D tentatively TRBD2 (7 bases). Germline V lookup: CDR1 MNHNS, CDR2 SASEGT. V was pared by 6 bases and J by 7 bases, with 25 bases between. The CDR3 runs to 17 residues. CDR3 sequence (DNA): TGTGCCAGCAGACCAAGAGGGGGGGCCGTACGAGGGAATGAGCAGTTCTTC. Residues: CASRPRGGAVRGNEQFF.

This clonotype was recorded many times. V is TRBV11-2 and J is TRBJ2-1; 8 positions agree with TRBD2. Germline V gene sequence: CDR1 SGHAT, CDR2 FQNNGV. V lost 4 bases and J lost 2; bases outside the gene matches: 7. The CDR3 loop spans 16 amino acids. The CDR3 nucleotides are TGTGCCAGCAGCTCCCTCATAGCGGGACCCTACAATGAGCAGTTCTTC. Protein: CASSSLIAGPYNEQFF. The complete variable domain, with remaining parts taken from reference TRBV11-2 and TRBJ2-1, reads EAGVAQSPRYKIIEKRQSVAFWCNPISGHATLYWYQQILGQGPKLLIQFQNNGVVDDSQLPKDRFSAERLKGVDSTLKIQPAKLEDSAVYLCASSSLIAGPYNEQFFGPGTRLTVL.

This clonotype was found many times. The V gene is TRBV27, the J gene TRBJ2-7; no clear D. V was cut by 5 bases and J by 5 bases, with 13 bases left in between. CDR1 is MNHEY, CDR2 SMNVEV, per germline (reference sequence). This CDR3 comprises 13 residues. The CDR3 is CASSPSQINEQYF. The CDR3 bases are TGTGCCAGCAGTCCGTCTCAGATTAACGAGCAGTACTTC.

This clonotype was picked up many times. The chain has TRBV30 and TRBJ2-3, with TRBD2 matching over 11 bases. V shed 1 base, J shed 4 bases, and the junction held 7 bases outside the gene matches. Germline V gene sequence: CDR1 GTSNPN, CDR2 SVGIG (reference sequence). The CDR3 is made up of 16 amino acids. The CDR3 DNA is TGTGCCTGGAGTGAAGGACTAGCGGGTTCCGCAGATACGCAGTATTTT. Protein sequence: CAWSEGLAGSADTQYF.

This clonotype occurred many times. The chain combines TRBV7-9 with TRBJ2-7, with a tentative D call TRBD1 (6 bases). V shed 4 bases and J shed 0 bases, with 10 bases lying between them. CDR1 is SEHNR, CDR2 FQNEAQ, per germline (reference sequence). The CDR3 is 14 residues long. In DNA form, the CDR3 reads TGTGCCAGCAGCTCCCCGGACAGCTCCTACGAGCAGTACTTC. It encodes CASSSPDSSYEQYF.

The chain recombines TRBV29-1 with TRBJ2-5, with 10 positions matching TRBD1. The CDR3 covers 14 residues. V lost 4 bases and J lost 5; bases outside the gene matches: 7. Germline CDR1 is SQVTM and CDR2 is ANQGSEA. CDR3 sequence (DNA): TGCAGCGTTGTACGGGACAGGGGAGGCGAGACCCAGTACTTC. Protein: CSVVRDRGGETQYF.

This clonotype appeared many times. CDR3 coding DNA: TGTGCCTGGAGTTCCCGGCGGGACGGGGATGGCTACACCTTC. Its protein product is CAWSSRRDGDGYTF. The J gene is TRBJ1-2, the V gene TRBV30; D might be TRBD1 (5 bases). The CDR3 covers 14 residues. Germline V lookup: CDR1 GTSNPN, CDR2 SVGIG (reference sequence). V lost 2 bases and J 6 bases, leaving 16 bases between the germline ends.

The chain carries TRBV10-3 and TRBJ1-4; 10 nucleotides line up with TRBD1. Trimming cost V 6 bases and J 5 bases; bases outside gene matches: 3. Germline V gives CDR1 ENHRY, CDR2 SYGVKD. The CDR3 is 14 amino acids. The CDR3 region is CAISPGQGNEKLFF. The DNA of the CDR3 is TGTGCCATCAGCCCGGGACAGGGGAATGAAAAACTGTTTTTT.

V usage is TRBV2 and J usage is TRBJ2-7; TRBD2 matches 10 bases. Trimming took 1 base from V and 4 from J; bases not matched to a gene: 7. There are 16 residues in the CDR3. The V gene's germline CDR1 is SNHLY and CDR2 FYNNEI. This CDR3 reads CASSEEASGRGYEQYF. The CDR3 nucleotides are TGTGCCAGCAGTGAAGAGGCTAGCGGGAGAGGGTACGAGCAGTACTTC.

The sample holds many counts of this clonotype. V gene TRBV10-3 combines with J gene TRBJ2-3; D is unresolved. The CDR3 sequence is 15 residues long. From germline, CDR1 is ENHRY and CDR2 SYGVKD. Between the trimmed V and J ends, which lost 4 bases and 0 bases, there was a span of 11 bases. As DNA, the CDR3 is TGTGCCATCAGTGTTGACGGACCGAGCACAGATACGCAGTATTTT. As protein: CAISVDGPSTDTQYF.

This clonotype was seen many times. The CDR3 nucleotides read TGCGCCAGCAGCTTACGACAGGGGAGTTCACCCCTCCACTTT. Protein product: CASSLRQGSSPLHF. V is TRBV5-1 and J is TRBJ1-6; 8 nucleotides align to TRBD1. This CDR3 has 14 residues. Germline trimming cut 2 bases from V and 9 bases from J; bases unmatched to any gene: 4. CDR1 and CDR2 from the germline V gene are SGHRS and YFSETQ.

This clonotype has more than one count but fewer than ten. The chain combines TRBV6-5 with TRBJ1-5; unclear D gene. The germline CDR1 and CDR2 sequences are MNHEY and SVGAGI. V dropped 0 bases and J dropped 9 bases, with 12 bases sitting between them. The CDR3 has 14 amino acids. The CDR3: CASSYSPGSGPQHF. CDR3 bases: TGTGCCAGCAGTTACTCTCCGGGATCCGGGCCCCAGCATTTT.

This clonotype occurred many times. V is TRBV13 and J is TRBJ2-7; D remains ambiguous. CDR3 size: 10 residues. V was shortened by 10 bases and J by 1 base, with 5 bases between the two germline ends. Germline loops: CDR1 PRHDT, CDR2 FYEKMQ (reference sequence). CDR3 nucleotide sequence: TGTGCCACTCAATCCTACGAGCAGTACTTC. Translation: CATQSYEQYF.

The gene calls are TRBV19 and TRBJ2-5; 14 positions match TRBD2. The CDR3 spans 16 residues. V trimming: 4 bases; J trimming: 4 bases; junction bases outside the gene matches: 5. Germline V lookup: CDR1 LNHDA, CDR2 SQIVND (reference sequence). The CDR3 spells CASSRGLAGELETQYF. The CDR3 nucleotides read TGTGCCAGTAGTAGGGGACTAGCGGGAGAGTTAGAGACCCAGTACTTC.

This clonotype was detected ten times or more. V usage is TRBV19 and J usage is TRBJ1-1; D possibly corresponds to TRBD1 (6 bases). The CDR3 has 14 amino acids. Trimming left V 9 bases short and J 1 base short, with 15 bases between. In germline, CDR1 is LNHDA, CDR2 SQIVND (reference sequence). The CDR3 spells CASSQGKGNTEAFF. Written as DNA, the CDR3 is TGTGCCAGCAGTCAGGGGAAGGGGAACACTGAAGCTTTCTTT.

V is TRBV19 and J is TRBJ1-5, with TRBD1 matching over 7 bases. Germline V CDR1 and CDR2: LNHDA, SQIVND (reference sequence). This CDR3 has 15 amino acids. V gave up 9 bases and J gave up 4 bases; unmatched junction bases: 12. In nucleotides, the CDR3 is TGTGCCAGCAGTGCGACAGGGTCCGGGAATCAGCCCCAGCATTTT. Protein product: CASSATGSGNQPQHF.